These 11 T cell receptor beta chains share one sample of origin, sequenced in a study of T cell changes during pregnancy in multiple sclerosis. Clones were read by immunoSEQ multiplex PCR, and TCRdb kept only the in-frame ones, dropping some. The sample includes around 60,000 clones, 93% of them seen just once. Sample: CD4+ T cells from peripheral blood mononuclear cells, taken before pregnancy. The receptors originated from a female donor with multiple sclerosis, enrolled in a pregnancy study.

In DNA form, the CDR3 reads TGTGCCAGCAGCCTGCCGGGTGACTCCTACGAGCAGTACTTC. Translated: CASSLPGDSYEQYF. The rearrangement joins TRBV11-3 to TRBJ2-7, with D unresolved. With 5 bases removed from V and 0 bases from J, the gap between germline ends came to 11 bases. This CDR3 region has 14 residues. Germline V gene lookup returns CDR1 SGHNT and CDR2 YENEEA.

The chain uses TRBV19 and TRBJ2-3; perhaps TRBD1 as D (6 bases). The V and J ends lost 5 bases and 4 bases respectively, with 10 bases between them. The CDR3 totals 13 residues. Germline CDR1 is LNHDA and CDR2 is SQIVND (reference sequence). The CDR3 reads CASSQGSPDTQYF. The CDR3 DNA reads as TGTGCCAGTAGTCAGGGGAGCCCAGATACGCAGTATTTT.

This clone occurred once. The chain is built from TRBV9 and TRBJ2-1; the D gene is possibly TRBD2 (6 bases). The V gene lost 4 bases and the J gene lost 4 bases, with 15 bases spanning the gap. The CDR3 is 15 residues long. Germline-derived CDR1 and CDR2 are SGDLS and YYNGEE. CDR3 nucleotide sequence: TGTGCCAGCAGCCAGAGTAGCGGTTATTACAATGAGCAGTTCTTC. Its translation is CASSQSSGYYNEQFF.

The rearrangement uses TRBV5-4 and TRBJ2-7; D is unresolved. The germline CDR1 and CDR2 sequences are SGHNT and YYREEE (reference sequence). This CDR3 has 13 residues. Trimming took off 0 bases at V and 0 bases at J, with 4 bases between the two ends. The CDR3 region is CASSLGASYEQYF. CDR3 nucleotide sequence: TGTGCCAGCAGCTTGGGGGCCTCCTACGAGCAGTACTTC.

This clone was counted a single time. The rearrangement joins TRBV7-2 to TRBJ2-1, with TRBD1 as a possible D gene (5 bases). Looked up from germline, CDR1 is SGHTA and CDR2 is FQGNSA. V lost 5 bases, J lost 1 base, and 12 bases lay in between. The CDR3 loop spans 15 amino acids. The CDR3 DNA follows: TGTGCCAGCAGCCGCGATCAGGGTTCCTACAATGAGCAGTTCTTC. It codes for CASSRDQGSYNEQFF.

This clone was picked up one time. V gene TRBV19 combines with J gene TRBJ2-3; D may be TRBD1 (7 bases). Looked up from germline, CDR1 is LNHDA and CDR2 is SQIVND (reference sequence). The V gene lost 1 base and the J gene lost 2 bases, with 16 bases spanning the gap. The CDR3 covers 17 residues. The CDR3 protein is CASSIGGTVRLTDTQYF. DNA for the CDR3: TGTGCCAGTAGTATAGGCGGGACAGTAAGACTCACAGATACGCAGTATTTT. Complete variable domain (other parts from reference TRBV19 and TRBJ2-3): DGGITQSPKYLFRKEGQNVTLSCEQNLNHDAMYWYRQDPGQGLRLIYYSQIVNDFQKGDIAEGYSVSREKKESFPLTVTSAQKNPTAFYLCASSIGGTVRLTDTQYFGPGTRLTVL.

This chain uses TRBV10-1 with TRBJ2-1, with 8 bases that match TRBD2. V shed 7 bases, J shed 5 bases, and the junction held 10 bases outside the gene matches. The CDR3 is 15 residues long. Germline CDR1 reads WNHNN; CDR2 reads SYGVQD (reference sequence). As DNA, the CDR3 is TGCGCCAGCATTCAAACTAGCGGTCTTCACAATGAGCAGTTCTTC. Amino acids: CASIQTSGLHNEQFF.

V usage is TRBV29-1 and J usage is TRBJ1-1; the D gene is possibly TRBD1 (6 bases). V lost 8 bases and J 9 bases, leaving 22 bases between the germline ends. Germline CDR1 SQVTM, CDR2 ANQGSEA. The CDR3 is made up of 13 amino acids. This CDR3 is CSYHPLRGGQAFF. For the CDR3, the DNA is TGCAGCTATCACCCCCTACGGGGGGGGCAAGCTTTCTTT.

CDR3 nucleotides: TGCGCCAGCAGCCAACAGGGGTGGACTAGCGGGAGAACGTTGGATACGCAGTATTTT. Encoded protein: CASSQQGWTSGRTLDTQYF. The chain combines TRBV4-3 with TRBJ2-3; 13 bases are shared with TRBD2. CDR1 and CDR2 (germline): LGHNA, YSLEER. The junction had 14 bases not matched to a gene; V was cut back by 2 bases and J by 6 bases. The CDR3 covers 19 residues.

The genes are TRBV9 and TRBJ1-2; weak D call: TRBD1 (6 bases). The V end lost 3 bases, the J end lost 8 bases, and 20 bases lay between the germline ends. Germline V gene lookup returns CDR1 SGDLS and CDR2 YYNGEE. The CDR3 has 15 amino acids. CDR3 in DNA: TGTGCCAGCAGCGCCCCCGACAGGCTGACTGAGGGCTACACCTTC. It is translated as CASSAPDRLTEGYTF.

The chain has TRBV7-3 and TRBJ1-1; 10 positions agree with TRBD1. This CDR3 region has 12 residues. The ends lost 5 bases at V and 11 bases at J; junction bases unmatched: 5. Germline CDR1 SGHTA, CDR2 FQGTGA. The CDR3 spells CASSKDRGRAFF. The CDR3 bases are TGTGCCAGCAGCAAGGACAGGGGGAGGGCTTTCTTT.